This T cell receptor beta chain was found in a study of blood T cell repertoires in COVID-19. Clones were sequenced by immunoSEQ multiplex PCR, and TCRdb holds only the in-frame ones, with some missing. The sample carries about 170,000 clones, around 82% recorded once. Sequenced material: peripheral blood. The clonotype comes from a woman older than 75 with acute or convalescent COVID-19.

This CDR3 reads CASSQDGPAGGGETQYF. CDR3 DNA sequence: TGCGCCAGCAGCCAAGATGGTCCAGCGGGAGGCGGAGAGACCCAGTACTTC. V usage is TRBV4-1 and J usage is TRBJ2-5, with TRBD2 matching over 9 bases. CDR1 MGHRA and CDR2 YSYEKL come from the germline V gene. The V gene end was trimmed by 0 bases and the J gene end by 4 bases; junction bases not matched to a gene: 9. The CDR3 loop spans 17 amino acids.